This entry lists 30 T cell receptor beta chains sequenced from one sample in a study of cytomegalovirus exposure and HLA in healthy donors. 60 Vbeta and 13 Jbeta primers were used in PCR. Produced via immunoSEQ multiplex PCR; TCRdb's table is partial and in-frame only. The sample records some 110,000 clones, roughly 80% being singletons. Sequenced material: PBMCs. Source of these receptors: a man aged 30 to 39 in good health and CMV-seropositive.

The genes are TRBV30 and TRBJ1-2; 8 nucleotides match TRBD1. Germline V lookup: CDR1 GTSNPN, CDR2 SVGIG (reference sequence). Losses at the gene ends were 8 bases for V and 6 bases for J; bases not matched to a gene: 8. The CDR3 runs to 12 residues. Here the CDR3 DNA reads TGTGCCAGCGGACAGGGCGGCGATGGCTACACCTTC. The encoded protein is CASGQGGDGYTF. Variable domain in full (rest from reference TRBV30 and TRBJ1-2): SQTIHQWPATLVQPVGSPLSLECTVEGTSNPNLYWYRQAAGRGLQLLFYSVGIGQISSEVPQNLSASRPQDRQFILSSKKLLLSDSGFYLCASGQGGDGYTFGSGTRLTVV.

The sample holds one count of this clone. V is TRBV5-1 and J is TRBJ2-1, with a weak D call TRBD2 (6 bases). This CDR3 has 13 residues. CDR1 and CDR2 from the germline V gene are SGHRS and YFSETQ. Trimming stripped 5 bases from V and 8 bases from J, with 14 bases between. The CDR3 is CASSKLEGDEQFF. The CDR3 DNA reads TGCGCCAGCAGTAAGTTGGAGGGCGATGAGCAGTTCTTC. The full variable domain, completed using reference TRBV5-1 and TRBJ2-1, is KAGVTQTPRYLIKTRGQQVTLSCSPISGHRSVSWYQQTPGQGLQFLFEYFSETQRNKGNFPGRFSGRQFSNSRSEMNVSTLELGDSALYLCASSKLEGDEQFFGPGTRLTVL.

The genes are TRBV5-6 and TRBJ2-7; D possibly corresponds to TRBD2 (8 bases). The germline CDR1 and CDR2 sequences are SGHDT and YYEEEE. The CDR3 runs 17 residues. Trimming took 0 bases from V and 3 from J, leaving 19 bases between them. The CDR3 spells CASSLGVAGQFNYEQYF. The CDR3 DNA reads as TGTGCCAGCAGCTTGGGGGTAGCGGGACAGTTCAACTACGAGCAGTACTTC.

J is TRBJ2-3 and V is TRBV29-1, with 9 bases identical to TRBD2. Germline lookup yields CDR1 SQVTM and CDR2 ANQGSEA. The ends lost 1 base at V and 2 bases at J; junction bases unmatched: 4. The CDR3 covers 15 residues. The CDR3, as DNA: TGCAGCGTTGAAGGTGCGGGGGGGGTCACAGATACGCAGTATTTT. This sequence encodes CSVEGAGGVTDTQYF.

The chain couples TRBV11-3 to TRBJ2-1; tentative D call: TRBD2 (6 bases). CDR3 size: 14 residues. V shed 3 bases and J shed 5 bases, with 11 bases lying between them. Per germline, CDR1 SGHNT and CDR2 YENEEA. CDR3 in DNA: TGTGCCAGCAGCTTGTTAGCGGTGAACAATGAGCAGTTCTTC. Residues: CASSLLAVNNEQFF.

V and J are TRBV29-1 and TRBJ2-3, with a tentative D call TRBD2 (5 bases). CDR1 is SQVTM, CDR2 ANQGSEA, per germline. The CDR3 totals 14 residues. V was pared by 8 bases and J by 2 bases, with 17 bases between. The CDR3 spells CSSLGAAITDTQYF. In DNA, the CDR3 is TGCAGCTCCCTGGGAGCGGCGATCACAGATACGCAGTATTTT.

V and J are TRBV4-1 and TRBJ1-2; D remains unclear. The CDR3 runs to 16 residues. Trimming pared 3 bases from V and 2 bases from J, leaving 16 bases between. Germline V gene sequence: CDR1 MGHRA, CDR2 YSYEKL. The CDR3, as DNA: TGCGCCAGCAGCCAGGGTCCCCCTTCGGGGAACTATGGCTACACCTTC. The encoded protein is CASSQGPPSGNYGYTF.

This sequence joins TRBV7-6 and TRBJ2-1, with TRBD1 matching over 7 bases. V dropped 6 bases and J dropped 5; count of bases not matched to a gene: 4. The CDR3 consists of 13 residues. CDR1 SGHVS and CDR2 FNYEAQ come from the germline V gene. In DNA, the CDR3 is TGTGCCAGCAGAAATACAGGGGACAATGAGCAGTTCTTC. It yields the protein CASRNTGDNEQFF.

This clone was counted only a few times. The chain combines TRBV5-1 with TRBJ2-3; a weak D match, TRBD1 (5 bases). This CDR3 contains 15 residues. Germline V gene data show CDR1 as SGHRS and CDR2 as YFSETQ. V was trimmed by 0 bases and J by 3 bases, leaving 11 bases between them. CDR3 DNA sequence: TGCGCCAGCAGCTTGGGACAGTCCTTGACAGATACGCAGTATTTT. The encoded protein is CASSLGQSLTDTQYF.

The CDR3 loop is CASSANYNEQFF. For the CDR3, the DNA is TGTGCCAGCAGCGCCAATTACAATGAGCAGTTCTTC. The chain recombines TRBV9 with TRBJ2-1; no definite D call. V dropped 3 bases and J dropped 4 bases, with 5 bases sitting between them. The CDR3 sequence is 12 residues long. Germline assignment: CDR1 SGDLS and CDR2 YYNGEE.

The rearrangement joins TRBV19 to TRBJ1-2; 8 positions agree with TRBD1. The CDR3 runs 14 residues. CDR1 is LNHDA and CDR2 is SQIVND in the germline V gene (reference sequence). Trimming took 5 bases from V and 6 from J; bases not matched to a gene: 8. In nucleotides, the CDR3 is TGTGCCAGTAGTTCGGACAGGGCCCCTCATGGCTACACCTTC. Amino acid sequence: CASSSDRAPHGYTF.

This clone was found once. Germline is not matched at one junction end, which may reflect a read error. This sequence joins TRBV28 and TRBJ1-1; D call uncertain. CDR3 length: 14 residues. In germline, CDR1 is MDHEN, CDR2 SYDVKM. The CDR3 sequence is CASGLGPFGTEAFF. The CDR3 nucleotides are TGTGCCAGCGGTTTAGGGCCCTTTGGGACTGAAGCTTTCTTT.

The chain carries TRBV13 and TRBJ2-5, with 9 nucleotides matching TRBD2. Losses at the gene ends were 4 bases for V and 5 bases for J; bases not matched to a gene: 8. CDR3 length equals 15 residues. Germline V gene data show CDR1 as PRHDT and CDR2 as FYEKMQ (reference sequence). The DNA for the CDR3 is TGTGCCAGCAGCTCCGGGACTAGCTGGGTGGAGACCCAGTACTTC. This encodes CASSSGTSWVETQYF.

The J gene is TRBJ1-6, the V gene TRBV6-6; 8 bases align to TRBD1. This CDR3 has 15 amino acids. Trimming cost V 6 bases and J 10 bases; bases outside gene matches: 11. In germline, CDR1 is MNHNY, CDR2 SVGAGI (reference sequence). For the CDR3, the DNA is TGTGCCAGCAGCCGCACAGGGGGTGCAGAATCACCCCTCCACTTT. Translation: CASSRTGGAESPLHF.

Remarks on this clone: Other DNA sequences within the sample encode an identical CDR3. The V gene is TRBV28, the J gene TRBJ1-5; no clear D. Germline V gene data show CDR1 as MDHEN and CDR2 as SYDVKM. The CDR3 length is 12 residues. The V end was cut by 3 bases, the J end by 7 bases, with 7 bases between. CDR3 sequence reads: CASSLSGQPQHF. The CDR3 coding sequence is TGTGCCAGCAGTTTGTCGGGGCAGCCCCAGCATTTT.

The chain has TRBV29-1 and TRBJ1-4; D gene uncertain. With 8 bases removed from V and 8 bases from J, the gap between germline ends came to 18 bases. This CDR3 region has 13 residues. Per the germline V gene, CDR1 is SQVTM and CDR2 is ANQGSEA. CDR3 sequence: CSSQRLRGEKLFF. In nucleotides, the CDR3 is TGCAGCTCCCAAAGGTTGAGAGGAGAAAAACTGTTTTTT.

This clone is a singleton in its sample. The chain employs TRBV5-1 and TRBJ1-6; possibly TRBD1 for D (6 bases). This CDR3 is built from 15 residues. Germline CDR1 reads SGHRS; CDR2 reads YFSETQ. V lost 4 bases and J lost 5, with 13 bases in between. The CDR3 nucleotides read TGCGCCAGCAGCAACAGGGTCAGGAATAATTCACCCCTCCACTTT. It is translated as CASSNRVRNNSPLHF. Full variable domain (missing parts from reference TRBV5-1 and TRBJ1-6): KAGVTQTPRYLIKTRGQQVTLSCSPISGHRSVSWYQQTPGQGLQFLFEYFSETQRNKGNFPGRFSGRQFSNSRSEMNVSTLELGDSALYLCASSNRVRNNSPLHFGNGTRLTVT.

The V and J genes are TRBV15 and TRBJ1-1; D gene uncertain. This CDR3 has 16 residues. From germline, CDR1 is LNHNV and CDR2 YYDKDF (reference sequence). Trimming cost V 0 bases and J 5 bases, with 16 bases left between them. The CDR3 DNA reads TGTGCCACCAGCAGAGATCCCCAGGCCGGTGGAACTGAAGCTTTCTTT. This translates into CATSRDPQAGGTEAFF.

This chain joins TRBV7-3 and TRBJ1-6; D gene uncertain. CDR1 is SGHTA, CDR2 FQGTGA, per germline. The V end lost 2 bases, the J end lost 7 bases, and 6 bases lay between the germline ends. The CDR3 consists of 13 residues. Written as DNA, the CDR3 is TGTGCCAGCAGCTTATTCAGGAATTCACCCCTCCACTTT. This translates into CASSLFRNSPLHF. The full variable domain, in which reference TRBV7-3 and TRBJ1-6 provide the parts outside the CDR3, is GAGVSQTPSNKVTEKGKYVELRCDPISGHTALYWYRQSLGQGPEFLIYFQGTGAADDSGLPNDRFFAVRPEGSVSTLKIQRTERGDSAVYLCASSLFRNSPLHFGNGTRLTVT.

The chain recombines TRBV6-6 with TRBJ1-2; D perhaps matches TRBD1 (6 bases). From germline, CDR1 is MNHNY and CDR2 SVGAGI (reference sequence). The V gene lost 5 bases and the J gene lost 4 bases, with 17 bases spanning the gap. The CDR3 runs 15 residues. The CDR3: CASSHRDKMSYGYTF. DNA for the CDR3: TGTGCCAGCAGTCACCGGGACAAAATGTCCTATGGCTACACCTTC.

In nucleotides, the CDR3 is TGTGCCAGCAGCTTGACAGGGGATTACAATGAGCAGTTCTTC. It codes for CASSLTGDYNEQFF. The V gene is TRBV7-3, the J gene TRBJ2-1, with 8 bases aligning to TRBD1. Germline CDR1 and CDR2: SGHTA and FQGTGA. The CDR3 has 14 amino acids. V was clipped by 3 bases and J by 4 bases; unmatched bases: 2.

The CDR3 sequence: CASSAGTGKGMNTEAFF. The CDR3 DNA reads as TGTGCCAGCAGCGCTGGGACAGGGAAAGGGATGAACACTGAAGCTTTCTTT. The V and J genes are TRBV5-4 and TRBJ1-1; 9 bases fit TRBD1. Germline loops: CDR1 SGHNT, CDR2 YYREEE (reference sequence). The trim removed 4 bases at V and 0 bases at J, leaving 10 bases unmatched. The CDR3 runs to 17 residues.

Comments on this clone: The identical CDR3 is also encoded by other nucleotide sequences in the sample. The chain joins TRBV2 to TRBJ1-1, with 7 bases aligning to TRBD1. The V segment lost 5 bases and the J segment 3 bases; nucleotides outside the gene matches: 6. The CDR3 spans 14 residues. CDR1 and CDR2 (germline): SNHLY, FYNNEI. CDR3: CASSLRQGYTEAFF. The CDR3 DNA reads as TGTGCCAGCAGTCTTCGACAGGGATACACTGAAGCTTTCTTT.

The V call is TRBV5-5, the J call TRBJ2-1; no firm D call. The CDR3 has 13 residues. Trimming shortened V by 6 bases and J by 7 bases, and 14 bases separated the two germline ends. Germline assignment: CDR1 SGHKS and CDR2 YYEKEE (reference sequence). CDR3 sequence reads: CASTHFSVNEQFF. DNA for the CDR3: TGTGCCAGCACCCACTTCTCCGTGAATGAGCAGTTCTTC.

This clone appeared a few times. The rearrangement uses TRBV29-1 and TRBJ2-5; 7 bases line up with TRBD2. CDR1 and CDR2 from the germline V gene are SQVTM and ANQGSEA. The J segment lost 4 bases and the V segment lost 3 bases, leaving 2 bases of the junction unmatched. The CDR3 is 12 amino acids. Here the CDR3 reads CSVERGLETQYF. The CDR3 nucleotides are TGCAGCGTTGAGCGGGGGTTAGAGACCCAGTACTTC.

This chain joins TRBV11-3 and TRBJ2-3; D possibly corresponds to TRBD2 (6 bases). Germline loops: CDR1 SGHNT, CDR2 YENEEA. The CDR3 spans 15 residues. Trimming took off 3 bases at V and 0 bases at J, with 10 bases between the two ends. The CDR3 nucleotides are TGTGCCAGCAGCTTTCGCGGGGTCAGCACAGATACGCAGTATTTT. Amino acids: CASSFRGVSTDTQYF.

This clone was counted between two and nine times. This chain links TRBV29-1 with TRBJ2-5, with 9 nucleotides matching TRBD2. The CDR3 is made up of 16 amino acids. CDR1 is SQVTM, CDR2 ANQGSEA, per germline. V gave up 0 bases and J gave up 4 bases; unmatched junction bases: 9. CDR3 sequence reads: CSVEDLGAGGLETQYF. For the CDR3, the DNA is TGCAGCGTTGAAGATCTTGGGGCGGGAGGGCTAGAGACCCAGTACTTC.

This chain's CDR3 is CASSVTGVHYGYTF. CDR3 in DNA: TGTGCCAGCAGTGTGACCGGGGTTCACTATGGCTACACCTTC. The V and J genes are TRBV25-1 and TRBJ1-2; no reliable D call. From germline, CDR1 is MGHDK and CDR2 SYGVNS. The CDR3 is 14 amino acids. The V end was cut by 4 bases, the J end by 3 bases, with 12 bases between.

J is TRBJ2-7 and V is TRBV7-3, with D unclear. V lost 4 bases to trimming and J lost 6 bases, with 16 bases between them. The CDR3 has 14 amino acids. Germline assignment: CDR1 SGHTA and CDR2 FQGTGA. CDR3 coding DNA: TGTGCCAGCAGCTCCTGGGTCAGCGCCAGCGAGCAGTACTTC. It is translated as CASSSWVSASEQYF.

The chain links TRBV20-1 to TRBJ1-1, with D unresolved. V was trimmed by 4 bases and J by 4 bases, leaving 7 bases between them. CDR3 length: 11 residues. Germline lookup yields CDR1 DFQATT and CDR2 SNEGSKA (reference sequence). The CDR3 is CSATPGTEAFF. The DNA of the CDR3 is TGCAGTGCTACGCCCGGCACTGAAGCTTTCTTT.